This T cell receptor (beta chain) comes out of a study of early T cells in non-severe SARS-CoV-2 infection. Attachment of unique molecular identifiers was made to individual cDNA molecules. TCRdb redid the calling of the 5' RACE reads with MiXCR, one entry per CDR3 protein. The sample lists about 76,000 distinct CDR3 sequences; about an eighth were seen once. Per the germline V gene, CDR1 is SGHRS and CDR2 is YFSETQ. V was cut by 0 bases and J by 7 bases, with 17 bases left in between. The CDR3 is 16 amino acids. This clonotype appeared a few times. The clonotype originates from an adult who was a healthcare worker with PCR-confirmed SARS-CoV-2 infection or an uninfected control (not recorded which). The chain is built from TRBV5-1 and TRBJ2-1; D ambiguous. The specimen was whole blood. The CDR3 DNA sequence: TGCGCCAGCAGCTTGGGATCAGGCCCTAACCTGAATGAGCAGTTCTTC. Translated: CASSLGSGPNLNEQFF.